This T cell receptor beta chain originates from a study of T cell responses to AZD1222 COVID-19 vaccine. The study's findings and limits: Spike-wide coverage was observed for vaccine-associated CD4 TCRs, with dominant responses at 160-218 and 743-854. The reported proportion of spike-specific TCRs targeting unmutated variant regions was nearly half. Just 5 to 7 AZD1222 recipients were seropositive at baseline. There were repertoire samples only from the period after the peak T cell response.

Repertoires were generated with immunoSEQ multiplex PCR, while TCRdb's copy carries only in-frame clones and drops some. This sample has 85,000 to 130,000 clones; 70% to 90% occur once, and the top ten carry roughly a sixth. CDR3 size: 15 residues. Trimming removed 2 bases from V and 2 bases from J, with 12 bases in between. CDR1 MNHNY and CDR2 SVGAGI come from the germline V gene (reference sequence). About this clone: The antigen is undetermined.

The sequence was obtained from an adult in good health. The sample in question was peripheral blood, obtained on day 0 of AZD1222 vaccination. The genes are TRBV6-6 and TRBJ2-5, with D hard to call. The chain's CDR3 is CASSYGPEPQETQYF. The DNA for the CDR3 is TGTGCCAGCAGTTACGGCCCGGAACCTCAAGAGACCCAGTACTTC.